This T cell receptor beta chain was recovered during a study of T cell repertoires in cytomegalovirus infection. The wider study: From public TCR beta signatures came an indication of both CMV infection and matching HLA type.

CDR1 is SGHVS, CDR2 FQNEAQ, per germline. The V and J ends lost 5 bases and 0 bases respectively, with 11 bases between them. The CDR3 is 14 residues long. TCRdb ran MiXCR on the reads and lists one entry per CDR3 protein. The sample consists of hundreds of thousands of distinct CDR3 sequences, roughly 26% of them appearing once. This clonotype was detected many times. The material sequenced was CD8+ T cells from PBMCs. The clonotype comes from a human donor in good health (CMV status not recorded). Some clones in this sample may be carry-over from other donors' samples. V gene TRBV7-8 combines with J gene TRBJ2-7; D gene ambiguous. Here the CDR3 DNA reads TGTGCCAGCAGCCCAGCAGCCTTCTCCTACGAGCAGTACTTC. It encodes CASSPAAFSYEQYF. Based on the CDR3 plus reference TRBV7-8 and TRBJ2-7, the full variable domain is GAGVSQSPRYKVAKRGQDVALRCDPISGHVSLFWYQQALGQGPEFLTYFQNEAQLDKSGLPSDRFFAERPEGSVSTLKIQRTQQEDSAVYLCASSPAAFSYEQYFGPGTRLTVT.